The 30 T cell receptor beta chains below come from one sample, sequenced in a study of untreated major depressive disorder. Assay used: immunoSEQ multiplex PCR; TCRdb lists only in-frame clones, some missing. The table includes about 20,000 clones, around 87% detected once. Source material: CD4+ T cells from PBMCs. The receptors derive from a woman aged 30 to 39 in good health.

The DNA for the CDR3 is TGTGCCAGCACCGAACAAATCTACGAGCAGTACTTC. It codes for CASTEQIYEQYF. The gene calls are TRBV2 and TRBJ2-7; D gene uncertain. V was pared by 7 bases and J by 3 bases, with 10 bases between. The CDR3 covers 12 residues. Germline-derived CDR1 and CDR2 are SNHLY and FYNNEI.

V and J are TRBV9 and TRBJ1-6; no firm D call. The CDR3 is made up of 16 amino acids. Germline V lookup: CDR1 SGDLS, CDR2 YYNGEE. V was shortened by 0 bases and J by 0 bases, with 7 bases between the two germline ends. In DNA, the CDR3 is TGTGCCAGCAGCGTAGACGGAAGCTCCTATAATTCACCCCTCCACTTT. Translating gives CASSVDGSSYNSPLHF. Drawing the rest from reference TRBV9 and TRBJ1-6, the complete variable domain is DSGVTQTPKHLITATGQRVTLRCSPRSGDLSVYWYQQSLDQGLQFLIQYYNGEERAKGNILERFSAQQFPDLHSELNLSSLELGDSALYFCASSVDGSSYNSPLHFGNGTRLTVT.

V usage is TRBV7-3 and J usage is TRBJ2-3; D ambiguous. The CDR3 spans 15 residues. V was clipped by 2 bases and J by 3 bases, with 12 bases between them. Germline V CDR1 and CDR2: SGHTA, FQGTGA. This CDR3 is CASSLGPVGTDTQYF. The DNA for the CDR3 is TGTGCCAGCAGCTTAGGCCCAGTTGGAACAGATACGCAGTATTTT.

The J gene is TRBJ2-6, the V gene TRBV27, with D tentatively TRBD1 (6 bases). The CDR3 totals 17 residues. V gave up 7 bases and J gave up 0 bases, with 16 bases separating them. The germline CDR1 and CDR2 sequences are MNHEY and SMNVEV (reference sequence). The CDR3 is CASKPDRGYSGANVLTF. DNA of the CDR3: TGTGCCAGCAAACCGGACAGAGGGTACTCTGGGGCCAACGTCCTGACTTTC.

The chain employs TRBV28 and TRBJ2-7, with TRBD1 matching over 11 bases. The CDR3 consists of 14 residues. The J segment lost 6 bases and the V segment lost 2 bases, leaving 3 bases of the junction unmatched. Per germline, CDR1 MDHEN and CDR2 SYDVKM. CDR3: CASSLGQGAGEQYF. As DNA, the CDR3 is TGTGCCAGCAGTTTAGGACAGGGGGCGGGCGAGCAGTACTTC.

This clone was found a few times. This chain joins TRBV27 and TRBJ1-2; D unclear. V lost 5 bases and J lost 5, with 15 bases in between. Germline values: CDR1 MNHEY, CDR2 SMNVEV (reference sequence). The CDR3 is 14 residues long. The CDR3 loop reads CASSPVTRGYGYTF. In DNA form, the CDR3 reads TGTGCCAGCAGTCCTGTGACACGGGGATATGGCTACACCTTC.

This chain links TRBV7-9 with TRBJ2-2; D uncertain. Germline V gene data show CDR1 as SEHNR and CDR2 as FQNEAQ (reference sequence). The CDR3 loop spans 15 amino acids. V lost 5 bases and J 2 bases, leaving 12 bases between the germline ends. CDR3 amino acids: CASSPRAQNTGELFF. CDR3 coding DNA: TGTGCCAGCAGCCCTCGGGCTCAAAACACCGGGGAGCTGTTTTTT.

The chain uses TRBV7-2 and TRBJ2-1; TRBD2 agrees at 12 bases. V was clipped by 5 bases and J by 7 bases; unmatched bases: 3. The CDR3 length is 14 residues. Germline CDR1 and CDR2: SGHTA and FQGNSA. This chain's CDR3 is CASSRTSGTNEQFF. The CDR3 DNA sequence: TGTGCCAGCAGCAGGACTAGCGGGACAAATGAGCAGTTCTTC.

The chain employs TRBV7-2 and TRBJ2-2; 9 bases map to TRBD1. The CDR3 is 15 amino acids. The V gene end was trimmed by 4 bases and the J gene end by 5 bases; junction bases not matched to a gene: 5. Germline CDR1 SGHTA, CDR2 FQGNSA. CDR3 nucleotides: TGTGCCAGCAGCTGGGGACAGGGTACGACCGGGGAGCTGTTTTTT. Its translation: CASSWGQGTTGELFF.

The chain recombines TRBV4-2 with TRBJ2-7, with 8 bases identical to TRBD2. The CDR3 is 16 amino acids. Trimming at V came to 1 base and at J to 0 bases, leaving 5 bases not matched to a gene. The germline CDR1 and CDR2 sequences are LGHNA and YNFKEQ. CDR3 nucleotides: TGTGCCAGCAGCCAAGGGACCGGGACTAGCTCCTACGAGCAGTACTTC. Its protein is CASSQGTGTSSYEQYF.

The chain carries TRBV7-2 and TRBJ1-2; no clear D. The CDR3 runs 17 residues. V lost 3 bases and J 0 bases, leaving 17 bases between the germline ends. Germline lookup yields CDR1 SGHTA and CDR2 FQGNSA. The CDR3 DNA sequence: TGTGCCAGCAGCTTTTTGAGGGCAGGAGGATCTAACTATGGCTACACCTTC. Its translation: CASSFLRAGGSNYGYTF.

This clone came up a few times. V and J are TRBV29-1 and TRBJ1-5; TRBD1 aligns across 7 bases. Germline V CDR1 and CDR2: SQVTM, ANQGSEA. Trimming cost V 8 bases and J 0 bases; bases outside gene matches: 16. The CDR3 runs to 17 residues. CDR3 amino acids: CSLASGTDYLSNQPQHF. CDR3 coding DNA: TGCAGCCTGGCTTCCGGGACAGACTACCTTAGCAATCAGCCCCAGCATTTT.

V usage is TRBV29-1 and J usage is TRBJ2-3; D tentatively reads TRBD1 or TRBD2 (5 bases each). The V end was cut by 6 bases, the J end by 1 base, with 11 bases between. This CDR3 spans 13 amino acids. Germline-derived CDR1 and CDR2 are SQVTM and ANQGSEA. CDR3 region: CSVERDGTDTQYF. The DNA of the CDR3 is TGCAGCGTGGAACGGGACGGCACAGATACGCAGTATTTT.

The CDR3 region is CASSSVWNTGELFF. For the CDR3, the DNA is TGTGCCAGCAGCTCGGTTTGGAACACCGGGGAGCTGTTTTTT. The rearrangement uses TRBV27 and TRBJ2-2; D is uncertain. Per germline, CDR1 MNHEY and CDR2 SMNVEV (reference sequence). V gave up 6 bases and J gave up 1 base, with 9 bases separating them. The CDR3 runs to 14 residues.

This chain connects TRBV7-2 to TRBJ2-3; 7 bases are a match to TRBD2. The V and J ends lost 5 bases and 0 bases, in that order; junction bases with no gene match: 8. This CDR3 contains 16 residues. Per germline, CDR1 SGHTA and CDR2 FQGNSA. The CDR3, as DNA: TGTGCCAGCAGCCTTAGAGCTAGCGGAAGCACAGATACGCAGTATTTT. Translation: CASSLRASGSTDTQYF.

The J gene is TRBJ2-5, the V gene TRBV29-1; a weak D match, TRBD1 (6 bases). The CDR3 totals 15 residues. Trimming took 6 bases from V and 3 from J, leaving 20 bases between them. Germline V CDR1 and CDR2: SQVTM, ANQGSEA. The CDR3 reads CSVEAQGGYEETQYF. CDR3 DNA sequence: TGCAGCGTCGAGGCACAGGGCGGGTACGAAGAGACCCAGTACTTC. Looking up the rest from reference TRBV29-1 and TRBJ2-5 gives the full variable domain: SAVISQKPSRDICQRGTSLTIQCQVDSQVTMMFWYRQQPGQSLTLIATANQGSEATYESGFVIDKFPISRPNLTFSTLTVSNMSPEDSSIYLCSVEAQGGYEETQYFGPGTRLLVL.

The J gene is TRBJ2-1, the V gene TRBV27, with 8 bases identical to TRBD2. CDR3 length: 15 amino acids. CDR1 and CDR2 from the germline V gene are MNHEY and SMNVEV (reference sequence). Trimming took 2 bases from V and 4 from J; bases not matched to a gene: 4. CDR3 DNA sequence: TGTGCCAGCAGTTTAAACGGGGGGGCATACAATGAGCAGTTCTTC. Amino acid sequence: CASSLNGGAYNEQFF.

This chain links TRBV5-6 with TRBJ1-3; TRBD1 might be the D (6 bases). CDR3 length: 14 amino acids. Germline V gene data show CDR1 as SGHDT and CDR2 as YYEEEE. With 1 base removed from V and 4 bases from J, the gap between germline ends came to 9 bases. The CDR3 region has the DNA TGTGCCAGCAGCTTGACGGGGACAGGAAACACCATATATTTT. This codes for CASSLTGTGNTIYF.

The rearrangement uses TRBV11-2 and TRBJ2-7, with D uncertain. Per germline, CDR1 SGHAT and CDR2 FQNNGV. The CDR3 loop spans 15 amino acids. V dropped 2 bases and J dropped 3 bases, with 14 bases sitting between them. The CDR3 loop is CASSLFRQGLYEQYF. The CDR3 region has the DNA TGTGCCAGCAGCTTATTCCGACAAGGGCTCTACGAGCAGTACTTC.

CDR3 loop: CASSPGGVMGTEAFF. The CDR3 nucleotides are TGTGCCAGCAGCCCCGGCGGGGTTATGGGCACTGAAGCTTTCTTT. V and J are TRBV28 and TRBJ1-1; D gene unclear. V was clipped by 6 bases and J by 4 bases, with 18 bases between them. Per the germline V gene, CDR1 is MDHEN and CDR2 is SYDVKM. The CDR3 has 15 residues.

V and J are TRBV5-6 and TRBJ1-2; 8 bases map to TRBD1. J gave up 4 bases and V 3 bases, and 5 bases lay outside the gene matches. The CDR3 loop spans 14 amino acids. Germline CDR1 reads SGHDT; CDR2 reads YYEEEE. CDR3 residues: CASSWTGKGYGYTF. The CDR3 region has the DNA TGTGCCAGCAGCTGGACAGGGAAGGGCTATGGCTACACCTTC.

The chain has TRBV28 and TRBJ1-5; D ambiguous. The CDR3 length is 12 residues. Trimming removed 6 bases at V and 5 bases at J, with 8 bases between. Germline assignment: CDR1 MDHEN and CDR2 SYDVKM. The CDR3 reads CASSFSDQPQHF. The CDR3 coding sequence is TGTGCCAGCAGCTTCAGCGATCAGCCCCAGCATTTT.

The chain uses TRBV30 and TRBJ1-6; unclear D gene. The CDR3 extends over 15 amino acids. Germline loops: CDR1 GTSNPN, CDR2 SVGIG (reference sequence). The V and J ends lost 7 bases and 3 bases respectively, with 16 bases between them. The CDR3 spells CAFLQSGFYNSPLHF. For the CDR3, the DNA is TGTGCCTTCCTCCAATCGGGATTCTATAATTCACCCCTCCACTTT.

The J gene is TRBJ2-7, the V gene TRBV29-1; possibly TRBD1 for D (6 bases). V was pared by 7 bases and J by 7 bases, with 20 bases between. The CDR3 loop spans 13 amino acids. Germline lookup yields CDR1 SQVTM and CDR2 ANQGSEA. CDR3 bases: TGCAGCGCTACCATTACCCCCAGGGGAGAGCAGTACTTC. Residues: CSATITPRGEQYF.

The CDR3 spells CASSPSGTGVYGYTF. The CDR3 nucleotides read TGTGCCAGCAGCCCCTCCGGGACAGGGGTCTATGGCTACACCTTC. This chain uses TRBV14 with TRBJ1-2, with 10 nucleotides matching TRBD1. V lost 4 bases to trimming and J lost 4 bases; unmatched junction nucleotides: 6. Germline V gene data show CDR1 as SGHDN and CDR2 as FVKESK. This CDR3 has 15 amino acids. The variable domain in full, with the rest retrieved from reference TRBV14 and TRBJ1-2, is EAGVTQFPSHSVIEKGQTVTLRCDPISGHDNLYWYRRVMGKEIKFLLHFVKESKQDESGMPNNRFLAERTGGTYSTLKVQPAELEDSGVYFCASSPSGTGVYGYTFGSGTRLTVV.

As for this clone: One end of the junction is discordant with germline, which a read error may explain. The J gene is TRBJ1-2, the V gene TRBV7-9; D is possibly TRBD1 (5 bases). The CDR3 sequence is 11 residues long. Germline CDR1 SEHNR, CDR2 FQNEAQ (reference sequence). The CDR3 sequence is CASSTTDILAF. For the CDR3, the DNA is TGTGCCAGCAGCACAACGGACATACTCGCCTTC.

This rearrangement joins TRBV30 to TRBJ1-2; D is ambiguous. In germline, CDR1 is GTSNPN, CDR2 SVGIG (reference sequence). Trimming removed 0 bases from V and 2 bases from J, with 13 bases in between. This CDR3 contains 15 residues. The CDR3 loop reads CAWSVRRGGNYGYTF. In DNA form, the CDR3 reads TGTGCCTGGAGTGTACGCAGAGGTGGCAACTATGGCTACACCTTC.

The CDR3 region is CASSQGGSTDTQYF. CDR3 coding DNA: TGTGCCAGCAGCCAGGGGGGGAGCACAGATACGCAGTATTTT. This chain links TRBV14 with TRBJ2-3; TRBD2 matches 7 bases. Germline V gene sequence: CDR1 SGHDN, CDR2 FVKESK. The CDR3 spans 14 residues. V shed 3 bases and J 0 bases; nucleotides not matched to a gene: 0.

Comments on this clone: The sample contains more than one DNA sequence encoding this CDR3. V gene TRBV30 combines with J gene TRBJ1-1, with D possibly matching TRBD1 (5 bases). V shed 6 bases and J shed 8 bases, with 16 bases lying between them. Per the germline V gene, CDR1 is GTSNPN and CDR2 is SVGIG (reference sequence). The CDR3 is made up of 12 amino acids. As DNA, the CDR3 is TGTGCCTGTTCACCGGGCGGGGCCGAAGCTTTCTTT. Encoded protein: CACSPGGAEAFF. Together with reference TRBV30 and TRBJ1-1, the CDR3 gives the full variable domain: SQTIHQWPATLVQPVGSPLSLECTVEGTSNPNLYWYRQAAGRGLQLLFYSVGIGQISSEVPQNLSASRPQDRQFILSSKKLLLSDSGFYLCACSPGGAEAFFGQGTRLTVV.

The V call is TRBV10-3, the J call TRBJ1-3, with D unclear. The CDR3 length is 15 residues. Between the trimmed V and J ends, which lost 6 bases and 0 bases, there was a span of 12 bases. Germline-derived CDR1 and CDR2 are ENHRY and SYGVKD. The CDR3 protein is CAISPDRRSGNTIYF. CDR3 sequence (DNA): TGTGCCATCAGCCCGGACCGGCGCTCTGGAAACACCATATATTTT.